Listed here is a single TCR beta chain. Its binding antigen is unknown. Base qualities are not provided; no much larger clone lies one nucleotide away. Receptor amplification or capture employed the immunoSEQ multiplex PCR assay. For the multiplex PCR, a mixture combining 60 forward primers for TCR Vbeta segments and 13 reverse primers for TCR Jbeta segments was used. A multiplex PCR assay on genomic DNA amplified the CDR3 region of rearranged TCR beta genes. The amplified TCR beta libraries were sequenced on the Illumina HiSeq System as 87-base-pair reads. As for the original processing: A later analysis counted 65 million to 90 million unique TCR beta chains across the approximately 700 repertoires, and 10 million to 11 million of these chains were shared by at least two donors. Raw reads were error-corrected and collapsed into unique sequences by a nearest-neighbor algorithm in which closely related sequences were merged to remove PCR and sequencing errors. CDR3 sequences were aligned to IMGT reference sequences to assign V, D and J gene segments. For a sequence to be retained, at least a six-nucleotide match to both a V gene segment and a J gene segment was required. A rearrangement was called productive if the CDR3 had no stop codons and remained in frame with V and J, and every other rearrangement was called non-productive. CDR3 was defined by IMGT convention, running from the second conserved V-encoded cysteine to the conserved J-encoded phenylalanine. Sequences without an unambiguous match to a single V gene segment were excluded from the earlier analysis of about 630 of the donors. An earlier analysis of about 590 of the donors classified V segments as functional when productive rearrangements were above 56.7% and as segregating when the standard deviation between donors was above 5%. To diagnose cytomegalovirus status from the catalog of TCR beta chain sequences, a statistical classification framework was built. V and J gene assignment, in a later analysis, came from comparing TCR nucleotide sequences with IMGT/GENE-DB human TR gene sequences. The TCRdist pipeline was used in a later analysis to assign CDR3 sequences and most-parsimonious VDJ recombination scenarios. In a later analysis, each TCR beta chain was defined by its CDR3 amino acid sequence together with its V-gene family, and reads lacking a unique V-gene family were excluded. To address suspected cross-contamination and a sequencing artifact, a later analysis removed 550 to 750 highly shared, low-generation-probability nucleotide sequences. In a later analysis, a clonal expansion index for each public chain was calculated from normalized within-repertoire ranks of inferred template counts. In a later analysis, generation probabilities were computed with a VDJ recombination model fitted to out-of-frame rearrangements, and the resulting probabilities were checked against IGoR. In a later analysis, TCR-TCR, TCR-HLA and TCR-CMV co-occurrence was scored with hypergeometric tests, and a repertoire-size bias correction was applied to TCR pairs. False discovery rates were estimated in a later analysis by permuting HLA or CMV assignments 20 times. In a later analysis, co-occurring TCRs were grouped using DBSCAN, and TCRdist sequence similarity was added for clustering within HLA-allele-positive subsets. Repertoires with fewer than 30,000 or more than 120,000 public chains were left out of co-occurrence clustering, as were about 5 repertoires with anomalous nucleotide sharing. TCRdb provides this immuneACCESS table in a form limited to in-frame rearrangements. Some clones are lacking; in checked studies, under half of them reflect an unresolved V gene, and why the rest are absent is not known. V, J and clone size were drawn from that table, and D and trimming were deduced from the DNA. This sample holds about 200,000 clones; about 77% were observed only once. The top ten constitute 2.9% of the sample.

In total, just over 650 healthy bone marrow donors made up the cohort. All cohort members were sampled while nominally healthy, although unrecorded immune exposures were likely present. The donor was CMV seronegative and belonged to the group of 350 to 400 seronegative cohort members. Every donor gave a peripheral blood sample, and the peripheral blood mononuclear cells from that sample were used for TCR beta sequencing. The Qiagen DNeasy Blood Extraction Kit was used to extract genomic DNA from the blood cell samples. Including the terminal cysteine and phenylalanine, the CDR3 comprises 15 residues. Only CDR3 DNA remains: 45 bases, in frame from the first base. The germline V gene provides CDR1 MGHRA and CDR2 YSYEKL. From V the trimming removes 1 base and from J it removes 7 bases, while the gene matches leave 7 bases of the junction unaccounted for. The data belong to a study of cytomegalovirus exposure and HLA in healthy donors (dated by TCRdb to the late 2010s). About the study as a whole: According to an earlier analysis of around 600 of the donors, roughly 180 million T cells yielded 117 million unique TCR beta sequences and around 300 Gb of sequence data. Along with the roughly 670-subject first cohort, a separate validation cohort of more than 90 different subjects was used. The study was designed to test whether signatures of past pathogen exposure could be identified by cataloging public T cell receptors. Four to six DR-DQ haplotypes were handled as single units for association and clustering because linkage in the cohort was strong. A later analysis re-analyzed previously published TCR beta repertoires from approximately 670 donors and added high-resolution HLA genotyping to study TCR occurrence patterns. The genetic ancestry cluster associated with self-reported Caucasian donors included 81% of the approximately 410 genotyped donors. Genome-wide SNP genotypes for about 55% of the roughly 670 donors were used in a later genetic analysis, which treated that subset as a discovery cohort. High-throughput TCR immunosequencing, statistical association of individual TCRs with disease status, and machine learning were combined to predict cytomegalovirus infection status. Rather than drawing on any new phenotypic data, the later analysis identified candidate immune exposures from TCR beta sequences and the way those sequences occurred across donors. Among several hundred genotyped donors of the cohort, an average of approximately 220,000 unique TCR beta nucleotide sequences was sequenced per donor, of which about 18% were non-productive. HLA typing covered class I and class II loci at four-digit resolution. Approximately 310 gigabases of sequencing data and around 85 million unique TCR sequences made up an early release that covered several hundred HLA-typed donors. Using immunosequencing, the study profiled T cell repertoires from 550 to 750 subjects and related those repertoires to cytomegalovirus serostatus. Every repertoire in the discovery cohort had been generated on one and the same sequencing platform. In an earlier analysis of 587 of the donors, high-throughput TCR beta sequencing was used to judge whether each TCR beta V gene segment behaved as functional or pseudogenic. Donor age, sex, ethnicity and CMV serostatus were compiled together with the repertoire data. The number of typed donors differed by locus: about 629-640 for A, B, C, DRB1 and DQB1; approximately 530 for DQA1; around 580 for DPA1; and roughly 490 for DPB1.

Paper-wide results and their limitations: The only immune exposure information available for the cohort was CMV serostatus. The sequencing pipeline was judged likely to have produced a cluster of highly shared sequence variants as a technical artifact. In a later analysis, 15,000 to 20,000 TCR beta sequences were associated with specific HLA alleles at a false discovery rate of 0.05. In vitro tests confirmed that a few of the cytomegalovirus-associated TCR beta chains recognize cytomegalovirus antigens. According to the authors, the approach could potentially be generalized to other disease states and immunological phenotypes. A total of 150 or so TCR beta chains were listed by the study as associated with cytomegalovirus. Compared with the roughly 670-donor mean, donors in an Asian-associated ancestry cluster had fewer N-insertions in productive TCRs, according to a later genetic analysis. In a later analysis, TCR association rates were found to vary across HLA loci, with the most associated TCRs seen for DRB1 alleles and the fewest for HLA-C alleles. A later analysis found that HLA-associated TCR beta chains were more clonally expanded and had lower generation probabilities than equally common non-associated chains. In a later analysis, several top co-occurrence clusters were reported to appear linked to parvovirus B19, influenza, CMV and Epstein-Barr virus. A later genetic analysis associated a missense DCLRE1C variant with V-gene and J-gene trimming of TCR beta chains, and an independent cohort replicated the association. Cytomegalovirus status was reported to be diagnosed by the classifier with high specificity and sensitivity in both the original and validation cohorts. In a later analysis, most CMV-associated TCR beta chains were found to appear HLA-restricted, with HLA associations seemingly driven largely by CMV exposure. Because HLA typing was missing for some donors at each locus, association tests included only the typed subset. A further reported finding was that TCR beta sequences accurately predicted the HLA-A and HLA-B alleles for most subjects in the first cohort. About 17 rarely observed V segments, including chromosome 9 orphons, were excluded from the earlier analysis of some 590 of the donors because counts were too low. Some IMGT-functional V segments, including TRBV6-2 and TRBV6-3, could not be distinguished by the 87-base-pair reads and were therefore excluded. An earlier analysis of approximately 590 of the donors showed that most TCR beta V segments appeared in productive rearrangements either about 90% or about 30% of the time, which broadly matched IMGT annotations. While some public TCRs were present in many individuals, most TCR sequences turned up only very rarely across donors. The cohort was sequenced for TCR beta chains only, and without alpha or paired-chain data the features that could be detected were limited. When HLA alleles, especially DR and DQ, strongly co-occurred, attributing TCR associations to individual alleles was difficult. Roughly uniform sequencing depth across donors was assumed in presence/absence analyses, although this assumption may not hold. Correlated functional status among segregating V segments might be attributable to linkage disequilibrium, but an unknown experimental factor could not be ruled out.

The sequencing input was PBMCs. The chain uses TRBV4-1 and TRBJ1-5; the central 7 bases match TRBD1. This receptor was taken from a woman aged 25 to 45 in good health and CMV-seronegative. The CDR3 is CASSQGQGTAQPQHF. The DNA sequence is as follows: TGCGCCAGCAGCCAAGGACAGGGAACGGCGCAGCCCCAGCATTTT.